Reported below is one TCR beta chain. The second PCR ran about 6 to 12 cycles with a sample-barcoded 5' primer and J-beta primers. TCRdb independently ran MiXCR on the 5' RACE reads; one entry per CDR3 protein. The table has about 570,000 distinct CDR3 sequences, approximately 25% seen once. With V trimmed by 9 bases and J by 4 bases, 15 bases remained unmatched. The CDR3 is 16 amino acids. Germline V gives CDR1 LNHDA, CDR2 SQIVND (reference sequence). These data come from a study of blood T cells in healthy people across ages. The sequenced sample was blood. The TCR was taken from a woman in her sixties or seventies in good health. The genes are TRBV19 and TRBJ2-3; the match to TRBD1 covers 8 bases. The CDR3 reads CASRERQGFSSDTQYF. In DNA, the CDR3 is TGTGCCAGCCGCGAAAGACAGGGGTTTAGTTCAGATACGCAGTATTTT.